This T cell receptor (beta chain) was sequenced for a study of blood T cell repertoires in COVID-19. Study-level background: Some COVID-19 samples were acute and others convalescent; all came from the United States, Italy and Spain. T cells, B-cell-depleted T cells, or PBMCs provided the cDNA or gDNA that served as material.

Trimming removed 1 base from V and 8 bases from J, with 23 bases in between. The CDR3 totals 18 residues. Germline V lookup: CDR1 SGHNT, CDR2 YENEEA. In the authors' methods: Estimated nucleated cell counts came from reference gene primer amplification. Some clones are missing from TCRdb's copy, which holds only in-frame ones; the method was immunoSEQ multiplex PCR. That table is the source of V, J and clone size, and D and trimming were worked out from the DNA. Of 470,000 or so clones listed, around 88% are singletons. This TCR derives from a woman aged 30 to 39 with acute or convalescent COVID-19. Sequencing was performed on peripheral blood. The V and J genes are TRBV11-3 and TRBJ1-4, with D maybe TRBD1 (6 bases). DNA of the CDR3: TGTGCCAGCAGCTTAGTTGGTGGATTGGCAGGGGCTTGCGAAAAACTGTTTTTT. Its protein is CASSLVGGLAGACEKLFF.